This TCR beta chain was observed in a study of cytomegalovirus exposure and HLA in healthy donors. V was cut by 5 bases and J by 6 bases, with 17 bases left in between. CDR1 SEHNR and CDR2 FQNEAQ come from the germline V gene (reference sequence). CDR3 length: 15 residues. Both 60 Vbeta primers and 13 Jbeta primers went into the PCR. The data were produced by immunoSEQ multiplex PCR, yet TCRdb's version contains in-frame clones alone and is incomplete. Of around 140,000 clones listed, 82% are singletons. In its sample, this clone was seen once. The sequenced sample consisted of PBMCs. The clonotype was recovered from a man aged 18 to 29 in good health and CMV-seropositive. This chain links TRBV7-9 with TRBJ1-5; D is perhaps TRBD1 (5 bases). CDR3 sequence: CASSRPPGRCQPQHF. In DNA form, the CDR3 reads TGTGCCAGCAGCAGACCGCCAGGGCGCTGTCAGCCCCAGCATTTT. Drawing the rest from reference TRBV7-9 and TRBJ1-5, the complete variable domain is DTGVSQNPRHKITKRGQNVTFRCDPISEHNRLYWYRQTLGQGPEFLTYFQNEAQLEKSRLLSDRFSAERPKGSFSTLEIQRTEQGDSAMYLCASSRPPGRCQPQHFGDGTRLSIL.